This passage covers 17 T cell receptor beta chains from one sample sequenced in a study of CD8+CD57+ T cells in acquired aplastic anemia. Patients chosen for sequencing had shown CD8+CD57+ cell expansion by flow cytometry. Genomic DNA constituted the template upon which TCR beta VDJ and CDR3 profiling was performed. Via MiXCR, TCRdb re-called the reads, giving one row per CDR3 protein. The sample holds 150,000 to 200,000 distinct CDR3 sequences, around 48% seen once. Sequencing was performed on sorted CD4+, CD8+, or CD8+CD57+ T cells (not recorded which) from PBMCs. These receptors all stem from a human donor with aplastic anemia.

There are many counts of this clonotype. The V gene is TRBV2, the J gene TRBJ1-2; D remains ambiguous. The CDR3 sequence is 13 residues long. With 1 base removed from V and 5 bases from J, the gap between germline ends came to 8 bases. The germline CDR1 and CDR2 sequences are SNHLY and FYNNEI. The CDR3, as DNA: TGTGCCAGCAGTGAAGGCAGAGATTATGGCTACACCTTC. Its translation is CASSEGRDYGYTF.

The chain has TRBV24-1 and TRBJ2-6; no clear D gene. The germline V and J ends were trimmed by 3 bases and 2 bases, with 10 bases remaining between them. This CDR3 has 16 residues. Germline V lookup: CDR1 KGHDR, CDR2 SFDVKD. The CDR3 spells CATSDSTAPGANVLTF. In DNA, the CDR3 is TGTGCCACCAGTGATAGCACAGCGCCTGGGGCCAACGTCCTGACTTTC.

This chain connects TRBV6-1 to TRBJ2-7; D perhaps matches TRBD2 (5 bases). This CDR3 has 13 amino acids. Germline loops: CDR1 MNHNS, CDR2 SASEGT. V was shortened by 5 bases and J by 3 bases, with 11 bases between the two germline ends. CDR3 residues: CASSRTQGYEQYF. The CDR3 DNA reads TGTGCCAGCAGTCGGACTCAAGGCTACGAGCAGTACTTC.

This clonotype was recorded at least ten times. The chain couples TRBV12-3 or TRBV12-4 to TRBJ1-6; D perhaps matches TRBD1 (6 bases). This CDR3 comprises 14 residues. Trimming removed 3 bases at V and 6 bases at J, with 9 bases between. The CDR3 DNA reads TGTGCCAGCAGTTTGAGGGGGGTTAATTCACCCCTCCACTTT. It codes for CASSLRGVNSPLHF.

This clonotype was seen repeatedly, ten times or more. This chain joins TRBV9 and TRBJ1-6; unclear D gene. V lost 0 bases and J lost 8, with 9 bases in between. The CDR3 runs to 14 residues. Germline assignment: CDR1 SGDLS and CDR2 YYNGEE. For the CDR3, the DNA is TGTGCCAGCAGCGTAGGAGGGTTTGATTCACCCCTCCACTTT. This gives the protein CASSVGGFDSPLHF.

The J gene is TRBJ2-3, the V gene TRBV6-2 or TRBV6-3, with 9 positions matching TRBD2. The CDR3 consists of 15 residues. The V gene's germline CDR1 is MNHEY and CDR2 SVGEGT. The V segment lost 6 bases and the J segment 0 bases; nucleotides outside the gene matches: 4. CDR3 protein: CASSTSGGSTDTQYF. The CDR3, as DNA: TGTGCCAGCAGCACAAGCGGGGGGAGCACAGATACGCAGTATTTT.

This clonotype appeared many times. The chain links TRBV6-2 or TRBV6-3 to TRBJ1-6; 7 bases map to TRBD1. The CDR3 consists of 16 residues. Trimming took 6 bases from V and 0 from J; bases not matched to a gene: 5. The germline V gene encodes CDR1 MNHEY and CDR2 SVGEGT. The CDR3 loop is CASRPGTASYNSPLHF. CDR3 nucleotide sequence: TGTGCCAGCAGACCCGGGACAGCCTCCTATAATTCACCCCTCCACTTT.

This clonotype was found many times. The chain combines TRBV7-2 with TRBJ2-5, with D possibly being TRBD2 (6 bases). Germline CDR1 reads SGHTA; CDR2 reads FQGNSA. The CDR3 runs 15 residues. Trimming took 5 bases from V and 6 from J, leaving 19 bases between them. The DNA for the CDR3 is TGTGCCAGCAGCCCAGCGGGTAGAGCGGGCCAGACCCAGTACTTC. Its protein product is CASSPAGRAGQTQYF.

The J gene is TRBJ1-1, the V gene TRBV6-1; the D is unclear. CDR3 length equals 13 residues. Germline V lookup: CDR1 MNHNS, CDR2 SASEGT. The ends were cut back, 1 base at V and 4 bases at J, with 7 bases in the middle. The chain's CDR3 is CASSEGVSTEAFF. The CDR3 DNA is TGTGCCAGCAGTGAAGGGGTGAGCACTGAAGCTTTCTTT.

This clonotype was observed many times. This chain joins TRBV12-3 or TRBV12-4 and TRBJ2-1, with D unclear. The CDR3 has 11 amino acids. The V end lost 5 bases, the J end lost 6 bases, and 5 bases lay between the germline ends. Written as DNA, the CDR3 is TGTGCCAGCAGTCCCCTCAATGAGCAGTTCTTC. It is translated as CASSPLNEQFF.

This clonotype has ten or more counts. This chain links TRBV20-1 with TRBJ1-5; no definite D call. The CDR3 has 15 amino acids. V lost 6 bases and J lost 0, with 15 bases in between. CDR1 and CDR2 (germline): DFQATT, SNEGSKA (reference sequence). CDR3 sequence: CSATHLGNSNQPQHF. DNA for the CDR3: TGCAGTGCAACTCACCTGGGGAATAGCAATCAGCCCCAGCATTTT.

The chain uses TRBV11-2 and TRBJ2-2; no clear D. V dropped 7 bases and J dropped 1 base, with 10 bases sitting between them. Germline values: CDR1 SGHAT, CDR2 FQNNGV. The CDR3 has 14 residues. The CDR3 protein is CASIEHRNTGELFF. As DNA, the CDR3 is TGTGCCAGCATCGAACACAGGAACACCGGGGAGCTGTTTTTT.

This chain connects TRBV20-1 to TRBJ2-7; the match to TRBD1 covers 10 bases. The junction had 5 bases not matched to a gene; V was cut back by 5 bases and J by 4 bases. Germline values: CDR1 DFQATT, CDR2 SNEGSKA (reference sequence). This CDR3 comprises 13 residues. CDR3 nucleotide sequence: TGCAGTGCTCGACCGGGACAGGGGTACGAGCAGTACTTC. As protein: CSARPGQGYEQYF.

In this sample, this clonotype turned up once. Here the CDR3 DNA reads TGTGCCAGCAGCTTAGCTACAGGGGTCTACGAGCAGTACTTC. This sequence encodes CASSLATGVYEQYF. The chain joins TRBV7-6 to TRBJ2-7, with 7 bases lining up with TRBD1. After removal of 0 bases from V and 3 bases from J, the junction contained 2 bases not matched to a gene. This CDR3 spans 14 amino acids. The germline V gene encodes CDR1 SGHVS and CDR2 FNYEAQ.

This clonotype occurred many times. The chain uses TRBV5-1 and TRBJ1-4; 7 bases agree with TRBD1. Per germline, CDR1 SGHRS and CDR2 YFSETQ. The CDR3 has 13 residues. Trimming took 4 bases from V and 7 from J; bases not matched to a gene: 4. CDR3: CASSKGAGEKLFF. The DNA for the CDR3 is TGCGCCAGCAGCAAGGGGGCTGGTGAAAAACTGTTTTTT. The full variable domain, in which reference TRBV5-1 and TRBJ1-4 provide the parts outside the CDR3, is KAGVTQTPRYLIKTRGQQVTLSCSPISGHRSVSWYQQTPGQGLQFLFEYFSETQRNKGNFPGRFSGRQFSNSRSEMNVSTLELGDSALYLCASSKGAGEKLFFGSGTQLSVL.

The rearrangement uses TRBV10-3 and TRBJ2-3, with 8 positions matching TRBD1. The CDR3 totals 17 residues. Germline CDR1 reads ENHRY; CDR2 reads SYGVKD. Losses at the gene ends were 7 bases for V and 2 bases for J; bases not matched to a gene: 14. The CDR3 here is CAINAAHSGQVTDTQYF. CDR3 DNA sequence: TGTGCCATCAATGCGGCGCATTCGGGACAGGTCACAGATACGCAGTATTTT.

J is TRBJ2-7 and V is TRBV19; D possibly corresponds to TRBD1 (6 bases). CDR3 length equals 14 residues. Germline V gives CDR1 LNHDA, CDR2 SQIVND (reference sequence). V was cut by 5 bases and J by 2 bases, with 13 bases left in between. CDR3 amino acids: CASSQLGGAYEQYF. The CDR3 nucleotides read TGTGCCAGTAGTCAACTAGGGGGTGCCTACGAGCAGTACTTC.